The 3 T cell receptor beta chains in this list originate from one sample, sequenced in a study of T-cell reconstitution after alpha-beta-depleted transplantation in children (dated by TCRdb to about 2016). The time point label on this specimen signifies: day 60 (about 2 months) after transplantation. The treatment or condition label for this specimen denotes: allogeneic hematopoietic cell transplantation with graft depleted of TCRalphabeta T cells and CD19 B cells. Library prep was done by PCR. Sequencing used an Illumina HiSeq 2500. TCR library preparation used molecular barcoding, with unique molecular identifiers applied to normalize quantification of the TCRbeta repertoire. TCRdb's own reprocessing of the public reads used fastp at Q25 and MiXCR and kept productive beta chains. Merged by CDR3 protein, the rows form single entries marked with the most common genes and DNA. Counted in this sample were more than 85,000 distinct CDR3 sequences; 6% of them appeared once. The top ten hold roughly 5.5% of the sample.

Sequenced material: PBMCs, mostly from graft donor cells, taken 60 days after TCRalphabeta/CD19-depleted stem cell transplant. The receptors were sampled from a female patient aged 2 to 10 who had a stem cell transplant for Fanconi anemia, so the T cells may come from the graft donor.

This clonotype was picked up many times. This chain links TRBV15 with TRBJ2-1, with TRBD2 identical over 10 bases. Trimming removed 2 bases from V and 6 bases from J; junction bases left unmatched: 19. This CDR3 comprises 20 residues. Germline V lookup: CDR1 LNHNV, CDR2 YYDKDF (reference sequence). Here the CDR3 DNA reads TGTGCCACCAGCAGATCATCGGCGCAAGGGGGGAGCGGGAGGGCCAATGAGCAGTTCTTC. Translation: CATSRSSAQGGSGRANEQFF. The whole variable domain, remainder taken from reference TRBV15 and TRBJ2-1, is DAMVIQNPRYQVTQFGKPVTLSCSQTLNHNVMYWYQQKSSQAPKLLFHYYDKDFNNEADTPDNFQSRRPNTSFCFLDIRSPGLGDTAMYLCATSRSSAQGGSGRANEQFFGPGTRLTVL.

This clonotype occurred many times. This rearrangement joins TRBV5-4 to TRBJ2-1; 7 nucleotides match TRBD2. This CDR3 is 15 amino acids long. Germline V gene lookup returns CDR1 SGHNT and CDR2 YYREEE (reference sequence). V lost 4 bases and J lost 0; bases outside the gene matches: 4. CDR3 nucleotide sequence: TGTGCCAGCAGCCCAAGCGGGGTCTCCTACAATGAGCAGTTCTTC. Its translation is CASSPSGVSYNEQFF.

This clonotype was found many times. V and J are TRBV28 and TRBJ1-2; D unresolved. Trimming stripped 2 bases from V and 6 bases from J, with 7 bases between. CDR1 is MDHEN and CDR2 is SYDVKM in the germline V gene. This CDR3 contains 12 residues. The CDR3 loop reads CASSLMGNGYTF. Here the CDR3 DNA reads TGTGCCAGCAGTTTAATGGGGAATGGCTACACCTTC.